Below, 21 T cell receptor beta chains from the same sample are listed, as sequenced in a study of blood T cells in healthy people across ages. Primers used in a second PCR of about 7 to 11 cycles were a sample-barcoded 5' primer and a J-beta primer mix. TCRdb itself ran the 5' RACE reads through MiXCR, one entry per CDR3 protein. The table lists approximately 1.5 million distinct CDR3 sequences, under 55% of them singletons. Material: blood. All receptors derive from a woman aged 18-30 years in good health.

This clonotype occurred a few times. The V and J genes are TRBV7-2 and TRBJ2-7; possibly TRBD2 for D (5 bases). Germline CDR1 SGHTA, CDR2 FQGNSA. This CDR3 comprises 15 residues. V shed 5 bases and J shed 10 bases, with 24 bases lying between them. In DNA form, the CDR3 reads TGTGCCAGCAGCCTAACGACGCTAGCCGGTCAGGCCCAGTACTTC. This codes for CASSLTTLAGQAQYF.

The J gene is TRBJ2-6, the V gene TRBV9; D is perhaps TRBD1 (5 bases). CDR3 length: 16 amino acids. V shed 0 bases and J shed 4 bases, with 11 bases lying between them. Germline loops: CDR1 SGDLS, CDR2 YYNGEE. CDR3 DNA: TGTGCCAGCAGCGTAGACAGGCCTTCCGGGGCCAACGTCCTGACTTTC. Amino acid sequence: CASSVDRPSGANVLTF.

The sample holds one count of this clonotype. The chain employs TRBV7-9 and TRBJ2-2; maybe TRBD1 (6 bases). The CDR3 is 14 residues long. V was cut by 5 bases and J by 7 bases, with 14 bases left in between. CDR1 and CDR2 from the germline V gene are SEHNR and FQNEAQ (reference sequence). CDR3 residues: CASSRTGSDGELFF. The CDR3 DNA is TGTGCCAGCAGCCGAACAGGGTCGGACGGGGAGCTGTTTTTT.

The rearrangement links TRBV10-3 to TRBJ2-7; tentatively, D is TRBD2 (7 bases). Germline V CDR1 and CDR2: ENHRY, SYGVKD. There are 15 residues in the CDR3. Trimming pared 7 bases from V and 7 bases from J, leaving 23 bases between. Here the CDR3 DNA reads TGTGCCATCAATGGAGGGGGGGCTCTGTACAATGAGCAGTACTTC. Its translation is CAINGGGALYNEQYF.

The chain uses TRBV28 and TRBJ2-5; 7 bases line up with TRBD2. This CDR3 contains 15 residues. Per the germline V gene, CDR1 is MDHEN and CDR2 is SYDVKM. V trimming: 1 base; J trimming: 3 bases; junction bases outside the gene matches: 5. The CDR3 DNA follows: TGTGCCAGCAGTTTATATGCGGGAGCGGAAGAGACCCAGTACTTC. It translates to CASSLYAGAEETQYF.

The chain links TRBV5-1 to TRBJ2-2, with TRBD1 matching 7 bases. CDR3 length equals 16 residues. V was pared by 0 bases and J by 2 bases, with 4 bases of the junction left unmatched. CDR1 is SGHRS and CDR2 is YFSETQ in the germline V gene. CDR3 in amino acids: CASSLAAGGNTGELFF. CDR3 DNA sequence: TGCGCCAGCAGCTTGGCGGCAGGGGGAAACACCGGGGAGCTGTTTTTT. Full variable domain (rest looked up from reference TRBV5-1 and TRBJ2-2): KAGVTQTPRYLIKTRGQQVTLSCSPISGHRSVSWYQQTPGQGLQFLFEYFSETQRNKGNFPGRFSGRQFSNSRSEMNVSTLELGDSALYLCASSLAAGGNTGELFFGEGSRLTVL.

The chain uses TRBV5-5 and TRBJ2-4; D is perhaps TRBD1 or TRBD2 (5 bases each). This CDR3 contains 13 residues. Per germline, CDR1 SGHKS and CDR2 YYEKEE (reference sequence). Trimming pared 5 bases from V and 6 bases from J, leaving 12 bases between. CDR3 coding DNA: TGTGCCAGCAGGACCGGGACGGGAAACATTCAGTACTTC. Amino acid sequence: CASRTGTGNIQYF. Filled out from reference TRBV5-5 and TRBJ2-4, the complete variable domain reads DAGVTQSPTHLIKTRGQQVTLRCSPISGHKSVSWYQQVLGQGPQFIFQYYEKEERGRGNFPDRFSARQFPNYSSELNVNALLLGDSALYLCASRTGTGNIQYFGAGTRLSVL.

CDR3 protein: CATTEASGSDTQYF. The CDR3 coding sequence is TGTGCCACCACGGAGGCTAGCGGGAGCGATACGCAGTATTTT. The chain uses TRBV10-3 and TRBJ2-3, with 10 bases aligning to TRBD2. CDR1 is ENHRY, CDR2 SYGVKD, per germline. With 10 bases clipped from V and 6 bases from J, the junction kept 10 bases outside the gene matches. The CDR3 runs 14 residues.

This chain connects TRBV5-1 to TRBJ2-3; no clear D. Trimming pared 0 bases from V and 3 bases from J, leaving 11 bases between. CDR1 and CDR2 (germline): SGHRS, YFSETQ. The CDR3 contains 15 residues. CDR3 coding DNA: TGCGCCAGCAGCTTGGGCCGGATTGGGACAGATACGCAGTATTTT. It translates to CASSLGRIGTDTQYF.

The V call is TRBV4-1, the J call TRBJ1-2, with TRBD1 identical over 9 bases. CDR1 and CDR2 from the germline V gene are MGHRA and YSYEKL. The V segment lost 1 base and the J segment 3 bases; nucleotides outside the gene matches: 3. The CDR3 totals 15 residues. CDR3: CASSQAQGADYGYTF. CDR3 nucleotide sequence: TGCGCCAGCAGCCAAGCACAGGGGGCAGACTATGGCTACACCTTC.

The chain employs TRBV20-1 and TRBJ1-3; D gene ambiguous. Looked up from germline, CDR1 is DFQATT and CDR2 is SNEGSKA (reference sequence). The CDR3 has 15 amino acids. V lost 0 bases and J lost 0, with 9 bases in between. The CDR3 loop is CSARDFQSSGNTIYF. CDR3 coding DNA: TGCAGTGCTAGAGATTTTCAAAGCTCTGGAAACACCATATATTTT.

The CDR3 coding sequence is TGTGCCAGCGGCCGAGCCATCAGGGGGCAGGGGAACACTGAAGCTTTCTTT. Amino acids: CASGRAIRGQGNTEAFF. The V and J genes are TRBV9 and TRBJ1-1, with 8 bases matching TRBD1. Germline lookup yields CDR1 SGDLS and CDR2 YYNGEE. J lost 1 base, V lost 7 bases, and 15 bases had no gene match. CDR3 length: 17 amino acids.

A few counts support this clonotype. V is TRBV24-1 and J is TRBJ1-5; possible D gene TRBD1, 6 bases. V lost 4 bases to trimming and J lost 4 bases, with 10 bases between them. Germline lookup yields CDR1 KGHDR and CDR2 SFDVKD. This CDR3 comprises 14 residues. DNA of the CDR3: TGTGCCACCAGTGACCTGACAGGTAATCAGCCCCAGCATTTT. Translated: CATSDLTGNQPQHF.

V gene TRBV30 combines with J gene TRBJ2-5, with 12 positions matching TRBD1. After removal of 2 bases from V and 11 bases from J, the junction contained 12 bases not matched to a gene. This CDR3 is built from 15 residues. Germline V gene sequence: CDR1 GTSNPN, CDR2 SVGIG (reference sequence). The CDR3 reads CAWSRAGTGGNEQYF. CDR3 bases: TGTGCCTGGAGTAGAGCCGGGACAGGGGGCAATGAGCAGTACTTC.

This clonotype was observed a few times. The CDR3 DNA reads TGCGCCAGCAGCGCAGTCGGGCAGGTTAGCACAGATACGCAGTATTTT. Protein: CASSAVGQVSTDTQYF. V and J are TRBV5-1 and TRBJ2-3; D unclear. Trimming took off 4 bases at V and 0 bases at J, with 15 bases between the two ends. The CDR3 has 16 residues. Germline CDR1 is SGHRS and CDR2 is YFSETQ. Full variable domain (missing parts from reference TRBV5-1 and TRBJ2-3): KAGVTQTPRYLIKTRGQQVTLSCSPISGHRSVSWYQQTPGQGLQFLFEYFSETQRNKGNFPGRFSGRQFSNSRSEMNVSTLELGDSALYLCASSAVGQVSTDTQYFGPGTRLTVL.

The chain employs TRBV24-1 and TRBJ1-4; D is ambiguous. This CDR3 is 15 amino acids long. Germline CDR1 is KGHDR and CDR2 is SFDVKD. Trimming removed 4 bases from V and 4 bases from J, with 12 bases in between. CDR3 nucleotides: TGTGCCACCAGTGACCTTGGACGGATTAATGAAAAACTGTTTTTT. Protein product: CATSDLGRINEKLFF.

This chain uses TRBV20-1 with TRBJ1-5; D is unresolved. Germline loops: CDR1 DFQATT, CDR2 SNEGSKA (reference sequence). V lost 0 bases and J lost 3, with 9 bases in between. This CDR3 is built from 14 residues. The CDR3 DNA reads TGCAGTGCTAGAGATCCCAGGACCAATCAGCCCCAGCATTTT. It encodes CSARDPRTNQPQHF.

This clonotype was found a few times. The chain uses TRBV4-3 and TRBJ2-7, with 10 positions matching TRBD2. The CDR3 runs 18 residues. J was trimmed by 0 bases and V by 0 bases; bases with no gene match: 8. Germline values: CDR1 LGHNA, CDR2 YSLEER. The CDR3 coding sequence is TGCGCCAGCAGCCAAGATATAATAGCGGGGGGATTCTCCTACGAGCAGTACTTC. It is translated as CASSQDIIAGGFSYEQYF.

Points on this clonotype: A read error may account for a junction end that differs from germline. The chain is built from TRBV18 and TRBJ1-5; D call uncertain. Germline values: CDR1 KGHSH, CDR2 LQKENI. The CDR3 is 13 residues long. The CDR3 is CTSSKAVNQPQHF. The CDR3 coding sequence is TGTACCAGCTCAAAGGCCGTAAATCAGCCCCAGCATTTT. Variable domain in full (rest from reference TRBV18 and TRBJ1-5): NAGVMQNPRHLVRRRGQEARLRCSPMKGHSHVYWYRQLPEEGLKFMVYLQKENIIDESGMPKERFSAEFPKEGPSILRIQQVVRGDSAAYFCTSSKAVNQPQHFGDGTRLSIL.

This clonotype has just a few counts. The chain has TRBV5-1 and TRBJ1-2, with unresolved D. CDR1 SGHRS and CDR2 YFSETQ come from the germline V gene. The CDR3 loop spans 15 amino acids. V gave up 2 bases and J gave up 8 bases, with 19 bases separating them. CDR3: CASSLSPDGLYGYTF. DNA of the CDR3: TGCGCCAGCAGCTTATCCCCGGACGGCCTATACGGCTACACCTTC.

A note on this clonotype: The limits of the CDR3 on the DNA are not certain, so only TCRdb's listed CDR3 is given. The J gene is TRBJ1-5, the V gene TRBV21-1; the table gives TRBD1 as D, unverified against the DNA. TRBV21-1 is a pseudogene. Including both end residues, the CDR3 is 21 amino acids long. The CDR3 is CASSKWGWGILGGLGNQPQHF.